This entry lists 26 T cell receptor beta chains sequenced from one sample in a study of blood T cell repertoires in COVID-19. Profiling relied on immunoSEQ multiplex PCR, and the TCRdb table lists in-frame clones only, not all of them. The sample carries about 41,000 clones, approximately 82% recorded once. The specimen sequenced was peripheral blood. These receptors all stem from a woman older than 75 with active or convalescent COVID-19.

This clone has a single count. This chain uses TRBV7-9 with TRBJ1-4, with unresolved D. The CDR3 has 14 amino acids. CDR1 and CDR2 from the germline V gene are SEHNR and FQNEAQ (reference sequence). V gave up 2 bases and J gave up 7 bases, with 11 bases separating them. The CDR3 nucleotides are TGTGCCAGCAGCTTAAACACGGGTGCTGAAAAACTGTTTTTT. Protein product: CASSLNTGAEKLFF.

This clone showed up just once. This rearrangement joins TRBV6-5 to TRBJ2-3, with D unclear. From germline, CDR1 is MNHEY and CDR2 SVGAGI. The CDR3 is 14 residues long. V was cut by 0 bases and J by 2 bases, with 6 bases left in between. CDR3 coding DNA: TGTGCCAGCAGTTACTCCAGGCCCACAGATACGCAGTATTTT. It is translated as CASSYSRPTDTQYF.

The genes are TRBV10-2 and TRBJ2-1, with D uncertain. Trimming pared 7 bases from V and 0 bases from J, leaving 13 bases between. Germline CDR1 is WSHSY and CDR2 is SAAADI. The CDR3 has 15 amino acids. The CDR3 coding sequence is TGCGCCAGCACGGTACCCTCGAGCTCCTACAATGAGCAGTTCTTC. This codes for CASTVPSSSYNEQFF.

The rearrangement joins TRBV20-1 to TRBJ2-7; 10 positions match TRBD2. The V and J ends lost 3 bases and 4 bases, in that order; junction bases with no gene match: 12. The germline V gene has CDR1 DFQATT and CDR2 SNEGSKA (reference sequence). The length of the CDR3 is 16 residues. CDR3 coding DNA: TGCAGTGCTAGTTCCGGGACTAGCGACACTCGTTACGAGCAGTACTTC. Translated: CSASSGTSDTRYEQYF.

The chain carries TRBV27 and TRBJ1-2, with 8 bases lining up with TRBD1. The germline gives CDR1 MNHEY, CDR2 SMNVEV (reference sequence). The CDR3 sequence is 14 residues long. With 3 bases clipped from V and 8 bases from J, the junction kept 8 bases outside the gene matches. Here the CDR3 reads CASSFSRQGTGYTF. As DNA, the CDR3 is TGTGCCAGCAGTTTCTCAAGACAGGGGACGGGCTACACCTTC.

The chain joins TRBV25-1 to TRBJ2-1; 16 bases are a match to TRBD2. This CDR3 is built from 16 residues. The J segment lost 7 bases and the V segment lost 7 bases, leaving 7 bases of the junction unmatched. Germline CDR1 reads MGHDK; CDR2 reads SYGVNS. CDR3 region: CASIPPGLAGGNEQFF. The CDR3 DNA follows: TGTGCCAGCATCCCACCGGGACTAGCGGGAGGGAATGAGCAGTTCTTC.

J is TRBJ2-1 and V is TRBV28; 7 bases align to TRBD2. Unmatched junction bases numbered 8, after V lost 6 bases and J lost 0 bases. The germline CDR1 and CDR2 sequences are MDHEN and SYDVKM. This CDR3 region has 16 residues. In DNA, the CDR3 is TGTGCCAGCAGGGTTATGGCTAGCGGCTCCTACAATGAGCAGTTCTTC. Translation: CASRVMASGSYNEQFF.

The chain combines TRBV15 with TRBJ2-7, with 8 positions matching TRBD1. The length of the CDR3 is 13 residues. Germline CDR1 and CDR2: LNHNV and YYDKDF (reference sequence). Trimming took 9 bases from V and 3 from J; bases not matched to a gene: 7. The CDR3 region is CATGRGQDYEQYF. Here the CDR3 DNA reads TGTGCCACGGGGCGGGGACAGGACTACGAGCAGTACTTC.

This rearrangement joins TRBV6-5 to TRBJ2-7, with a weak D call TRBD2 (6 bases). Trimming removed 5 bases at V and 12 bases at J, with 23 bases between. The CDR3 covers 14 residues. Per germline, CDR1 MNHEY and CDR2 SVGAGI. DNA for the CDR3: TGTGCCAGCAGTCCCCGGGGAGGCGAAGGGAAGCCGTACTTC. Protein product: CASSPRGGEGKPYF.

This clone is a singleton in its sample. The chain combines TRBV5-1 with TRBJ2-2, with 10 bases that match TRBD2. The trim removed 2 bases at V and 1 base at J, leaving 2 bases unmatched. Germline V lookup: CDR1 SGHRS, CDR2 YFSETQ. The CDR3 length is 16 residues. CDR3 protein: CASSFWTSGNTGELFF. CDR3 sequence (DNA): TGCGCCAGCAGCTTCTGGACTAGCGGGAACACCGGGGAGCTGTTTTTT.

The genes are TRBV10-3 and TRBJ1-2, with a tentative D call TRBD1 (5 bases). Trimming cost V 0 bases and J 8 bases, with 7 bases left between them. Germline CDR1 is ENHRY and CDR2 is SYGVKD. The CDR3 has 12 residues. The CDR3 protein is CAISESDTGYTF. CDR3 DNA sequence: TGTGCCATCAGTGAGTCGGACACGGGCTACACCTTC.

The chain uses TRBV25-1 and TRBJ2-5; a possible D gene is TRBD1 (7 bases). Trimming pared 1 base from V and 5 bases from J, leaving 20 bases between. Germline-derived CDR1 and CDR2 are MGHDK and SYGVNS. There are 17 residues in the CDR3. In DNA form, the CDR3 reads TGTGCCAGCAGTGAATCCCCGGAGGGGGCCCAATGGGAGACCCAGTACTTC. This encodes CASSESPEGAQWETQYF.

V usage is TRBV30 and J usage is TRBJ1-5, with unresolved D. The germline V and J ends were trimmed by 2 bases and 4 bases, with 9 bases remaining between them. Germline CDR1 reads GTSNPN; CDR2 reads SVGIG (reference sequence). This CDR3 region has 13 residues. The CDR3 region is CAWSTSDNQPQHF. CDR3 nucleotides: TGTGCCTGGAGTACGTCAGATAATCAGCCCCAGCATTTT.

This clone has a single count. The genes are TRBV19 and TRBJ1-1, with TRBD1 identical over 8 bases. V shed 0 bases and J 2 bases; nucleotides not matched to a gene: 8. Germline assignment: CDR1 LNHDA and CDR2 SQIVND (reference sequence). The CDR3 has 17 residues. CDR3 sequence reads: CASSIDRGLSPNTEAFF. The CDR3, as DNA: TGTGCCAGTAGTATAGACAGGGGGCTTAGCCCTAACACTGAAGCTTTCTTT.

The chain links TRBV27 to TRBJ2-3, with 9 bases that match TRBD2. This CDR3 has 16 residues. Losses at the gene ends were 4 bases for V and 2 bases for J; bases not matched to a gene: 7. Germline lookup yields CDR1 MNHEY and CDR2 SMNVEV (reference sequence). This CDR3 reads CASSSKREVFTDTQYF. CDR3 sequence (DNA): TGTGCCAGCAGTTCCAAGCGGGAGGTCTTCACAGATACGCAGTATTTT.

The chain has TRBV6-2 or TRBV6-3 and TRBJ1-1, with D unresolved. Germline V CDR1 and CDR2: MNHEY, SVGEGT. With 5 bases removed from V and 5 bases from J, the gap between germline ends came to 18 bases. The CDR3 is 15 residues long. In DNA, the CDR3 is TGTGCCAGCAGTCACCCCCAGGCCGGCGGGACTGAAGCTTTCTTT. The encoded protein is CASSHPQAGGTEAFF.

The chain has TRBV7-9 and TRBJ2-3; D might be TRBD2 (5 bases). The germline CDR1 and CDR2 sequences are SEHNR and FQNEAQ (reference sequence). V lost 4 bases and J 0 bases, leaving 17 bases between the germline ends. The CDR3 is 17 residues long. The CDR3 bases are TGTGCCAGCAGCTACCCCGGACTGGATCCTAGCACAGATACGCAGTATTTT. It yields the protein CASSYPGLDPSTDTQYF.

The J gene is TRBJ2-7, the V gene TRBV6-5, with 9 nucleotides matching TRBD2. This CDR3 comprises 16 residues. Per the germline V gene, CDR1 is MNHEY and CDR2 is SVGAGI. The junction had 10 bases not matched to a gene; V was cut back by 4 bases and J by 3 bases. CDR3 amino acids: CASSSPSGNLDYEQYF. CDR3 DNA: TGTGCCAGCAGTTCCCCTAGCGGGAACCTAGACTACGAGCAGTACTTC.

The chain is built from TRBV7-9 and TRBJ1-3, with 7 bases lining up with TRBD1. Germline V gene lookup returns CDR1 SEHNR and CDR2 FQNEAQ (reference sequence). CDR3 size: 15 residues. V trimming: 5 bases; J trimming: 6 bases; junction bases outside the gene matches: 10. In DNA form, the CDR3 reads TGTGCCAGCAGCCCGGCGACAGGGAGTGCAAACACCATATATTTT. It is translated as CASSPATGSANTIYF.

The chain recombines TRBV15 with TRBJ1-2; D ambiguous. Germline V gives CDR1 LNHNV, CDR2 YYDKDF (reference sequence). The CDR3 runs 15 residues. The ends were cut back, 0 bases at V and 6 bases at J, with 14 bases in the middle. The CDR3 DNA follows: TGTGCCACCAGCAGAGACCCCGGGGTAGGAAATGGCTACACCTTC. Its protein product is CATSRDPGVGNGYTF.

This sequence joins TRBV28 and TRBJ1-3, with D tentatively TRBD1 (6 bases). The V gene's germline CDR1 is MDHEN and CDR2 SYDVKM. V was pared by 11 bases and J by 4 bases, with 15 bases between. There are 13 residues in the CDR3. CDR3 sequence (DNA): TGTGCCGGGGGGGCATCGGGCGGAAACACCATATATTTT. Its translation is CAGGASGGNTIYF.

This rearrangement joins TRBV6-5 to TRBJ2-7; a weak D match, TRBD2 (5 bases). The CDR3 sequence is 15 residues long. Looked up from germline, CDR1 is MNHEY and CDR2 is SVGAGI. The V end lost 0 bases, the J end lost 7 bases, and 16 bases lay between the germline ends. The CDR3 coding sequence is TGTGCCAGCAGTTACTCGGCTAGCTACCTAGGGGAGCAGTACTTC. The encoded protein is CASSYSASYLGEQYF.

The chain has TRBV28 and TRBJ1-3; D might be TRBD1 (6 bases). Germline V gene data show CDR1 as MDHEN and CDR2 as SYDVKM. The V gene lost 5 bases and the J gene lost 1 base, with 18 bases spanning the gap. The CDR3 runs 17 residues. The DNA for the CDR3 is TGTGCCAGCAGTAAGACAGGTTTTCGGAGATCTGGAAACACCATATATTTT. Protein: CASSKTGFRRSGNTIYF.

V is TRBV2 and J is TRBJ2-3; the D gene is possibly TRBD1 (6 bases). This CDR3 spans 12 amino acids. V was pared by 7 bases and J by 11 bases, with 16 bases between. CDR1 is SNHLY, CDR2 FYNNEI, per germline. CDR3 residues: CASNQGTVMQYF. The CDR3, as DNA: TGTGCCAGCAATCAGGGGACGGTAATGCAGTATTTT.

The V and J genes are TRBV2 and TRBJ2-1; 7 bases are shared with TRBD2. The CDR3 spans 16 residues. J was trimmed by 0 bases and V by 5 bases; bases with no gene match: 7. CDR1 is SNHLY and CDR2 is FYNNEI in the germline V gene. As DNA, the CDR3 is TGTGCCAGCAGTAAACTAGCGAAAAGCTCCTACAATGAGCAGTTCTTC. It encodes CASSKLAKSSYNEQFF.

The chain has TRBV28 and TRBJ1-2; TRBD1 agrees at 11 bases. The CDR3 runs to 19 residues. After removal of 1 base from V and 0 bases from J, the junction contained 10 bases not matched to a gene. CDR1 is MDHEN, CDR2 SYDVKM, per germline. The CDR3 region is CASSLSFGQGAPANYGYTF. Here the CDR3 DNA reads TGTGCCAGCAGTTTATCCTTCGGACAGGGGGCTCCTGCTAACTATGGCTACACCTTC.